The entry below gives a single T cell receptor (beta chain) sequence along with its context. The antigen remains unidentified. This entry is derived from a study of cytomegalovirus exposure and HLA in healthy donors. Study results and limitations: Immune exposure information available was restricted to CMV serostatus. Analysis performed later showed TCR beta chains linked to HLA being more clonally expanded than equally common others.

The study ran its PCR with 60 Vbeta and 13 Jbeta primers. Some clones are missing from TCRdb's copy, which holds only in-frame ones; the method was immunoSEQ multiplex PCR. The table lists about 150,000 clones, approximately 73% of them singletons, with approximately 1.8% in the top ten. CDR1 and CDR2 (germline): SQVTM, ANQGSEA. The CDR3 covers 17 residues. V lost 5 bases to trimming and J lost 2 bases; unmatched junction nucleotides: 14. Material for sequencing was PBMCs. This rearrangement joins TRBV29-1 to TRBJ2-5, with 10 bases that match TRBD2. The clonotype originates from a woman younger than 35 in good health and CMV-seronegative. The CDR3 loop is CSVLHPSGGRLQETQYF. In DNA form, the CDR3 reads TGCAGCGTTCTTCACCCTAGCGGGGGCAGACTTCAAGAGACCCAGTACTTC. Full variable domain (remainder filled in from reference TRBV29-1 and TRBJ2-5): SAVISQKPSRDICQRGTSLTIQCQVDSQVTMMFWYRQQPGQSLTLIATANQGSEATYESGFVIDKFPISRPNLTFSTLTVSNMSPEDSSIYLCSVLHPSGGRLQETQYFGPGTRLLVL.